Each of the 15 T cell receptor beta chains below was sequenced from the same sample in a study of T cell changes during pregnancy in multiple sclerosis. The repertoire was sequenced with immunoSEQ multiplex PCR; TCRdb's copy has only in-frame clones and lacks some. This sample has 45,000 to 60,000 clones, with under 95% found just once. Sequencing was performed on CD8+ T cells from peripheral blood mononuclear cells, taken before pregnancy. These receptors originate from a female donor with multiple sclerosis, enrolled in a pregnancy study.

V and J are TRBV4-1 and TRBJ1-2; maybe TRBD1 (5 bases). CDR3 length: 16 residues. Between the trimmed V and J ends, which lost 0 bases and 7 bases, there was a span of 18 bases. Germline V CDR1 and CDR2: MGHRA, YSYEKL. The CDR3 DNA reads TGCGCCAGCAGCCAAGATCCCGCAGGGAGGCCGCCTGGCTACACCTTC. Translating gives CASSQDPAGRPPGYTF.

This rearrangement joins TRBV2 to TRBJ2-2; 13 bases align to TRBD2. J was trimmed by 5 bases and V by 4 bases; bases with no gene match: 7. This CDR3 spans 17 amino acids. CDR1 and CDR2 (germline): SNHLY, FYNNEI. The CDR3 DNA follows: TGTGCCAGCAGTGCCACTAGCGGGGGGGCCCGGACCGGGGAGCTGTTTTTT. This gives the protein CASSATSGGARTGELFF.

The chain employs TRBV4-3 and TRBJ2-3; TRBD1 is a possible D gene (6 bases). Trimming stripped 0 bases from V and 3 bases from J, with 10 bases between. There are 15 residues in the CDR3. CDR1 is LGHNA, CDR2 YSLEER, per germline. CDR3 sequence (DNA): TGCGCCAGCAGCCAAGATTTGGGGGCTACAGATACGCAGTATTTT. Translated, it gives CASSQDLGATDTQYF.

The chain's CDR3 is CASSLQGAMNTEAFF. CDR3 coding DNA: TGTGCCAGCAGTTTACAGGGGGCCATGAACACTGAAGCTTTCTTT. The V and J genes are TRBV27 and TRBJ1-1; TRBD1 matches at 8 bases. V lost 2 bases and J lost 0; bases outside the gene matches: 2. The V gene's germline CDR1 is MNHEY and CDR2 SMNVEV (reference sequence). The CDR3 runs 15 residues.

The chain has TRBV7-2 and TRBJ1-2; 8 bases agree with TRBD1. The germline V gene has CDR1 SGHTA and CDR2 FQGNSA. Unmatched junction bases numbered 8, after V lost 4 bases and J lost 4 bases. The CDR3 spans 15 residues. CDR3 nucleotide sequence: TGTGCCAGCAGCTACAGGGCAGGGGGCACCTATGGCTACACCTTC. This encodes CASSYRAGGTYGYTF.

V gene TRBV5-6 combines with J gene TRBJ1-5, with D uncertain. Germline lookup yields CDR1 SGHDT and CDR2 YYEEEE. The V and J ends lost 1 base and 7 bases respectively, with 12 bases between them. There are 14 residues in the CDR3. CDR3 protein: CASSLLPSAQPQHF. DNA of the CDR3: TGTGCCAGCAGCTTGCTACCAAGTGCCCAGCCCCAGCATTTT.

The CDR3 nucleotides read TGTGCCAGCAGCGTAGATCCCATGGAGGGCTACACCTTC. Its protein is CASSVDPMEGYTF. The chain carries TRBV9 and TRBJ1-2; no firm D call. The CDR3 is 13 residues long. With 0 bases removed from V and 8 bases from J, the gap between germline ends came to 11 bases. Per germline, CDR1 SGDLS and CDR2 YYNGEE. Using reference TRBV9 and TRBJ1-2 for the parts outside the CDR3, the full variable domain is DSGVTQTPKHLITATGQRVTLRCSPRSGDLSVYWYQQSLDQGLQFLIQYYNGEERAKGNILERFSAQQFPDLHSELNLSSLELGDSALYFCASSVDPMEGYTFGSGTRLTVV.

The genes are TRBV7-6 and TRBJ1-1, with a weak D call TRBD1 (6 bases). Per the germline V gene, CDR1 is SGHVS and CDR2 is FNYEAQ. Deletions cut 5 bases from V and 3 bases from J, with 10 bases between. This CDR3 is built from 13 residues. This CDR3 reads CASSRKGDTEAFF. Written as DNA, the CDR3 is TGTGCCAGCAGCCGTAAGGGGGACACTGAAGCTTTCTTT.

The V call is TRBV9, the J call TRBJ1-6; D possibly corresponds to TRBD1 (5 bases). The V end lost 0 bases, the J end lost 9 bases, and 10 bases lay between the germline ends. This CDR3 region has 14 residues. The germline CDR1 and CDR2 sequences are SGDLS and YYNGEE. CDR3 in amino acids: CASSVGGESSPLHF. The CDR3 region has the DNA TGTGCCAGCAGCGTAGGGGGGGAAAGTTCACCCCTCCACTTT.

The chain carries TRBV5-5 and TRBJ1-3, with D possibly being TRBD1 (6 bases). CDR1 is SGHKS and CDR2 is YYEKEE in the germline V gene (reference sequence). V was shortened by 2 bases and J by 0 bases, with 24 bases between the two germline ends. The CDR3 spans 20 residues. CDR3 in amino acids: CASSLGSLPTGYNSGNTIYF. In DNA, the CDR3 is TGTGCCAGCAGCTTAGGAAGCTTGCCTACAGGGTACAACTCTGGAAACACCATATATTTT.

The rearrangement links TRBV6-5 to TRBJ2-7; D might be TRBD2 (5 bases). V lost 3 bases to trimming and J lost 5 bases, with 8 bases between them. The V gene's germline CDR1 is MNHEY and CDR2 SVGAGI. This CDR3 has 12 residues. The CDR3 bases are TGTGCCAGCAGTTATGAGGGCAACGAGCAGTACTTC. It yields the protein CASSYEGNEQYF.

This sequence joins TRBV5-4 and TRBJ2-5; 9 nucleotides agree with TRBD2. The CDR3 loop spans 13 amino acids. Trimming cost V 4 bases and J 4 bases; bases outside gene matches: 2. Germline CDR1 SGHNT, CDR2 YYREEE (reference sequence). The CDR3 loop reads CASSQRGAETQYF. The CDR3 coding sequence is TGTGCCAGCAGCCAGCGGGGGGCAGAGACCCAGTACTTC.

V gene TRBV14 combines with J gene TRBJ1-6; 8 nucleotides align to TRBD1. The V gene end was trimmed by 4 bases and the J gene end by 9 bases; junction bases not matched to a gene: 8. Germline V gives CDR1 SGHDN, CDR2 FVKESK. This CDR3 spans 15 amino acids. The CDR3 spells CASSPTDRGVSPLHF. CDR3 nucleotides: TGTGCCAGCAGCCCGACCGACAGGGGTGTTTCACCCCTCCACTTT.

Concerning this clone: Other DNA sequences in the sample encode the same CDR3. The chain combines TRBV7-9 with TRBJ1-6, with 8 bases that match TRBD1. Germline V gene data show CDR1 as SEHNR and CDR2 as FQNEAQ (reference sequence). This CDR3 spans 14 amino acids. Trimming removed 5 bases from V and 10 bases from J; junction bases left unmatched: 7. As DNA, the CDR3 is TGTGCCAGCAGCCTTGGACAGGGTGGATCACCCCTCCACTTT. Residues: CASSLGQGGSPLHF. The full variable domain, completed using reference TRBV7-9 and TRBJ1-6, is DTGVSQNPRHKITKRGQNVTFRCDPISEHNRLYWYRQTLGQGPEFLTYFQNEAQLEKSRLLSDRFSAERPKGSFSTLEIQRTEQGDSAMYLCASSLGQGGSPLHFGNGTRLTVT.

V is TRBV29-1 and J is TRBJ1-2; 10 bases are shared with TRBD1. Germline V gives CDR1 SQVTM, CDR2 ANQGSEA. CDR3 size: 12 residues. V trimming: 4 bases; J trimming: 8 bases; junction bases outside the gene matches: 4. CDR3: CSVADRGLGYTF. Here the CDR3 DNA reads TGCAGCGTTGCTGACAGGGGGCTGGGCTACACCTTC.